This T cell receptor (beta chain) derives from a study of blood T cell repertoires in COVID-19. Produced via immunoSEQ multiplex PCR; TCRdb's table is partial and in-frame only. The data contain 150,000 to 200,000 clones, less than 85% of them singletons. The receptor was isolated from a woman aged 40 to 50 with COVID-19, enrolled during active disease. The sample taken for sequencing was peripheral blood.

The CDR3 DNA is TGTGCCAGCAGCAAGACTAGCGGGAGGGCGCCCGATACGCAGTATTTT. Its protein product is CASSKTSGRAPDTQYF. This chain joins TRBV9 and TRBJ2-3, with 14 bases matching TRBD2. CDR3 size: 16 residues. Germline CDR1 SGDLS, CDR2 YYNGEE. The junction had 7 bases not matched to a gene; V was cut back by 4 bases and J by 6 bases.